This TCR beta chain was observed in a study of control samples from healthy donors and cancer patients. Here immunoSEQ multiplex PCR was the method, and the copy in TCRdb shows in-frame clones only, minus some. The data contain about 82,000 clones, around 94% of them singletons. Germline CDR1 reads MNHEY; CDR2 reads SMNVEV (reference sequence). Trimming pared 2 bases from V and 11 bases from J, leaving 9 bases between. CDR3 size: 12 residues. The chain couples TRBV27 to TRBJ1-4, with D possibly being TRBD1 (5 bases). This receptor was identified in a woman aged 18-35 years in good health. Material for sequencing was blood. The CDR3 is CASSLQGGKLFF. The CDR3 bases are TGTGCCAGCAGTTTACAGGGAGGTAAACTGTTTTTT.